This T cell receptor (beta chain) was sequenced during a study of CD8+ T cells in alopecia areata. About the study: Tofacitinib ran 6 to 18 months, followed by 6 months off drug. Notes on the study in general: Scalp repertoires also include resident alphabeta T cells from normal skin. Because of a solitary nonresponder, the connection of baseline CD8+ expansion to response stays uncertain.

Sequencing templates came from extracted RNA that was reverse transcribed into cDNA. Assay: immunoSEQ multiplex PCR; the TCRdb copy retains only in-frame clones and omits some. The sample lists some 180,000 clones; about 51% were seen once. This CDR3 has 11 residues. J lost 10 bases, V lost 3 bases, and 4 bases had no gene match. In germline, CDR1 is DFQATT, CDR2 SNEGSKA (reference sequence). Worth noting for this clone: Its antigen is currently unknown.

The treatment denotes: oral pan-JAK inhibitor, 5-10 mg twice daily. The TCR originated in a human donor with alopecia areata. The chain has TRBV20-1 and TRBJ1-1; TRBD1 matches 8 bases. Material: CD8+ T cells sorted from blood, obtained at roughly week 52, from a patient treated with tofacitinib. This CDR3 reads CSARDRERAFF. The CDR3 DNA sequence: TGCAGTGCTAGGGACAGGGAAAGAGCTTTCTTT.